This T cell receptor beta chain was retrieved from a study of T cell responses to AZD1222 COVID-19 vaccine. Libraries were prepared by immunoSEQ multiplex PCR; TCRdb keeps only in-frame clonotypes and omits some of them. The data hold roughly 190,000 clones, with approximately 94% observed a single time. Trimming pared 4 bases from V and 5 bases from J, leaving 15 bases between. The CDR3 has 14 residues. CDR1 is SGHDT and CDR2 is YYEEEE in the germline V gene. General observations from the study: Repertoires were obtained only post-peak T cell response. White British ancestry dominated among donors, who included more females, and clonal diversity was possibly underestimated.

On this clone itself: The antigen is undetermined.

The specimen comprised peripheral blood, sampled 28 days after the second dose of the MenACWY control vaccine. The source is an adult who received the MenACWY meningococcal vaccine as a control. The chain links TRBV5-6 to TRBJ1-2; D perhaps matches TRBD1 (5 bases). CDR3 DNA: TGTGCCAGCAGCCCCCAGGGTGAGGCTTATGGCTACACCTTC. This encodes CASSPQGEAYGYTF.